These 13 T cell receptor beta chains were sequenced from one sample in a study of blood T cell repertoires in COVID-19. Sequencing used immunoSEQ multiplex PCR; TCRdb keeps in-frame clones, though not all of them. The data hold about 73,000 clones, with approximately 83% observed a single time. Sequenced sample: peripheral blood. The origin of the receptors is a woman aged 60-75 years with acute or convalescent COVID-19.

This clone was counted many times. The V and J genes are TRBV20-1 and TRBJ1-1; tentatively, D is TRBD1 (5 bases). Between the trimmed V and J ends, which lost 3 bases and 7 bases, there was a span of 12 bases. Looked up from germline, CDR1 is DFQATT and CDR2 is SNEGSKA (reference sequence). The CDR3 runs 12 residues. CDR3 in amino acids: CSASARRGEAFF. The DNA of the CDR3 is TGCAGTGCTAGTGCCCGTAGGGGTGAAGCTTTCTTT.

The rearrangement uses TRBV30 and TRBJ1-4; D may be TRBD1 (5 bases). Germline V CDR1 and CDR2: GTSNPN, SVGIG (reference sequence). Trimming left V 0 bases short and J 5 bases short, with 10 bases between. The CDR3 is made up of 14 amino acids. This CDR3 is CAWSVTAGNEKLFF. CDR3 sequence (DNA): TGTGCCTGGAGTGTAACGGCAGGGAATGAAAAACTGTTTTTT.

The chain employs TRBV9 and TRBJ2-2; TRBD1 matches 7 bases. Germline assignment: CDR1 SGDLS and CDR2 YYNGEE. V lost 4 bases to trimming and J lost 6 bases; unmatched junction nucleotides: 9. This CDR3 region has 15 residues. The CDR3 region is CASSTQSGTAGELFF. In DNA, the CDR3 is TGTGCCAGCAGCACCCAATCGGGGACAGCCGGGGAGCTGTTTTTT.

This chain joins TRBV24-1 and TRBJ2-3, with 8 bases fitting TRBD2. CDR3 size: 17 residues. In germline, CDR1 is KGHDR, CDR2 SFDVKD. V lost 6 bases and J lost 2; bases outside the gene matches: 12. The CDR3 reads CATSTGPGTSITDTQYF. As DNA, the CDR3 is TGTGCCACCAGTACCGGCCCGGGGACTAGTATCACAGATACGCAGTATTTT.

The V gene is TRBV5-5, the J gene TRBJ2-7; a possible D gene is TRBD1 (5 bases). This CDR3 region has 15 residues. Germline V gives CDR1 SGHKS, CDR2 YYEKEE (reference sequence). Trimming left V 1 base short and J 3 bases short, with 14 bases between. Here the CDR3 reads CASSLRVGAIYEQYF. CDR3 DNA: TGTGCCAGCAGCTTGAGGGTAGGGGCTATCTACGAGCAGTACTTC.

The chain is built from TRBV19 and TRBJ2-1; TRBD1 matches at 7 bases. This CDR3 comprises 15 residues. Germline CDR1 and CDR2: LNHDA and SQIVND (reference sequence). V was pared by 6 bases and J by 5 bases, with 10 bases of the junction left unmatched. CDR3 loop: CASRAPDRADNEQFF. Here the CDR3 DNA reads TGTGCCAGTAGGGCCCCCGACAGGGCGGACAATGAGCAGTTCTTC.

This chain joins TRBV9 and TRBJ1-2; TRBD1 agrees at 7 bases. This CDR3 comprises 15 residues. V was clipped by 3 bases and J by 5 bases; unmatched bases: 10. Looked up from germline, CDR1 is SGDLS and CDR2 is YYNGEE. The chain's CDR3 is CASSATGERRYGYTF. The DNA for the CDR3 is TGTGCCAGCAGCGCTACAGGGGAAAGGAGGTATGGCTACACCTTC.

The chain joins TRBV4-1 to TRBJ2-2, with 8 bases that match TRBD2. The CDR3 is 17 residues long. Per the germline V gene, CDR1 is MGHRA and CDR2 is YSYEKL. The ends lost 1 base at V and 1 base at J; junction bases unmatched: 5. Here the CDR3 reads CASSQVAGGQNTGELFF. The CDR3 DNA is TGCGCCAGCAGCCAAGTCGCGGGGGGACAGAACACCGGGGAGCTGTTTTTT.

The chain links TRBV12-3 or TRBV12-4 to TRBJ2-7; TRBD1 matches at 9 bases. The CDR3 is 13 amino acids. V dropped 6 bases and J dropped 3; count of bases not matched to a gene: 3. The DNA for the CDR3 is TGTGCCAGCAGCAGGGACAGGGACTACGAGCAGTACTTC. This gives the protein CASSRDRDYEQYF.

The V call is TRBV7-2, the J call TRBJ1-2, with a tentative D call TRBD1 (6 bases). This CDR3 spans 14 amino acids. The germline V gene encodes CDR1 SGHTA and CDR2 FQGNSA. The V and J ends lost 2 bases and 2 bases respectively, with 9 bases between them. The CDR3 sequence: CASSLKTGNYGYTF. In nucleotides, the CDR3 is TGTGCCAGCAGCTTAAAAACAGGGAACTATGGCTACACCTTC.

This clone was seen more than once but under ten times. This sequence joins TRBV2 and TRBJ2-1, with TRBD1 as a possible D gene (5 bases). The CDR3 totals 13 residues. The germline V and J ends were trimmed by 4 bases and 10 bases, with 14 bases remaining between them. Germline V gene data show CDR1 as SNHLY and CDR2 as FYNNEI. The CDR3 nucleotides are TGTGCCAGCAGTGGCGTTATCTGGGGCGAGCAGTTCTTC. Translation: CASSGVIWGEQFF.

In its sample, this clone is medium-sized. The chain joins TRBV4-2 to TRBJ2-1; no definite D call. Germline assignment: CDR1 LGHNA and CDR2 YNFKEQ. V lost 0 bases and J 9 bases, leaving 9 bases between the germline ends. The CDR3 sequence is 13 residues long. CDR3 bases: TGTGCCAGCAGCCAAGAAGTCCAGGCTGAGCAGTTCTTC. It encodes CASSQEVQAEQFF.

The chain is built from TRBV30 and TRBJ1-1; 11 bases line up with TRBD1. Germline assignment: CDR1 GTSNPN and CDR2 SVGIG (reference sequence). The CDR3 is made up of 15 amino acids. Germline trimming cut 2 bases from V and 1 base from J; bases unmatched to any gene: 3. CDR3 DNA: TGTGCCTGGAGTCCCGGACAGGGGGCGAACACTGAAGCTTTCTTT. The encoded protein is CAWSPGQGANTEAFF.